The sequence of this TCR beta chain was determined in a study of cytomegalovirus exposure and HLA in healthy donors. Study details: About 85 million unique TCRs from HLA-typed donors were held in an early release of data. Study-wide points: By a later analysis, the bulk of CMV-associated TCR beta chains appeared HLA-restricted. The records held CMV serostatus as the only immune exposure information. Earlier results showed most TCR beta V segments being productive about 87% or about 30% of the time.

V lost 8 bases and J lost 0, with 11 bases in between. CDR1 LNHNV and CDR2 YYDKDF come from the germline V gene (reference sequence). This CDR3 is 13 amino acids long. The primer mix had 60 Vbeta and 13 Jbeta primers. The table came from immunoSEQ multiplex PCR; TCRdb's copy has only in-frame clones and leaves some out. The sample carries about 170,000 clones, approximately 70% recorded once. About this clone: Its antigen is not identified.

The sequenced sample consisted of PBMCs. This TCR derives from a man aged 40-50 years in good health and CMV-seropositive. This chain uses TRBV15 with TRBJ2-7; D might be TRBD1 (5 bases). Written as DNA, the CDR3 is TGTGCCACCGCCTCGACAGACTCCTACGAGCAGTACTTC. Translating gives CATASTDSYEQYF.